This passage covers 17 T cell receptor beta chains from one sample sequenced in a study of beta chain features in type 1 diabetes. Reverse transcribing all isolated RNA meant expressed TCRB transcripts were sequenced. The table came from immunoSEQ multiplex PCR; TCRdb's copy has only in-frame clones and leaves some out. The sample consists of 600,000 to 700,000 clones, around 12% of them appearing once. Overall study findings and caveats: Type 1 diabetes patients had moderately but significantly shorter TCRB CDR3s in all four CD4+ subsets.

These receptors lack a known antigen. The sample consisted of naive CD4+ T cells from blood. The origin of the receptors is a man aged 25 to 45 with type 1 diabetes.

This chain joins TRBV7-2 and TRBJ2-2, with 7 bases aligning to TRBD1. Germline CDR1 is SGHTA and CDR2 is FQGNSA. V gave up 1 base and J gave up 7 bases; unmatched junction bases: 0. This CDR3 is built from 13 residues. In DNA form, the CDR3 reads TGTGCCAGCAGCTTAGGGACAGGCGGGGAGCTGTTTTTT. This sequence encodes CASSLGTGGELFF. The full variable domain, in which reference TRBV7-2 and TRBJ2-2 provide the parts outside the CDR3, is GAGVSQSPSNKVTEKGKDVELRCDPISGHTALYWYRQSLGQGLEFLIYFQGNSAPDKSGLPSDRFSAERTGGSVSTLTIQRTQQEDSAVYLCASSLGTGGELFFGEGSRLTVL.

This clone was counted a few times. This chain links TRBV28 with TRBJ2-7; perhaps TRBD1 as D (6 bases). V lost 5 bases, J lost 3 bases, and 11 bases lay in between. Per germline, CDR1 MDHEN and CDR2 SYDVKM. CDR3 length equals 13 residues. DNA of the CDR3: TGTGCCAGCAGTCCGCGGACAGACTACGAGCAGTACTTC. Translating gives CASSPRTDYEQYF.

The chain has TRBV10-3 and TRBJ2-7; TRBD1 aligns across 7 bases. The germline V gene encodes CDR1 ENHRY and CDR2 SYGVKD. V shed 4 bases and J 6 bases; nucleotides not matched to a gene: 3. CDR3 length equals 12 residues. CDR3 loop: CAISGTGSEQYF. The CDR3 nucleotides are TGTGCCATCAGTGGGACAGGTTCCGAGCAGTACTTC.

The sample holds a few counts of this clone. The V gene is TRBV18, the J gene TRBJ1-4; the D is unclear. The CDR3 runs to 14 residues. Germline loops: CDR1 KGHSH, CDR2 LQKENI. V lost 6 bases and J lost 0, with 8 bases in between. The CDR3 protein is CASSLGATNEKLFF. CDR3 bases: TGTGCCAGCTCCCTGGGTGCAACTAATGAAAAACTGTTTTTT.

The chain uses TRBV25-1 and TRBJ2-5; D might be TRBD2 (6 bases). The CDR3 runs 13 residues. V dropped 6 bases and J dropped 2 bases, with 10 bases sitting between them. Per germline, CDR1 MGHDK and CDR2 SYGVNS. CDR3 nucleotide sequence: TGTGCCAGCAGCCCGGGAGTACAAGAGACCCAGTACTTC. Translation: CASSPGVQETQYF.

The chain has TRBV5-1 and TRBJ2-1; 8 nucleotides line up with TRBD1. CDR3 length: 16 amino acids. V lost 2 bases to trimming and J lost 6 bases; unmatched junction nucleotides: 10. CDR1 is SGHRS and CDR2 is YFSETQ in the germline V gene. CDR3 in amino acids: CASSFLAAQGVNEQFF. CDR3 nucleotides: TGCGCCAGCAGCTTTTTGGCTGCACAGGGGGTCAATGAGCAGTTCTTC.

This clone was seen a few times. The V call is TRBV10-2, the J call TRBJ2-7, with a possible D match to TRBD2 (6 bases). This CDR3 has 12 residues. V was shortened by 6 bases and J by 13 bases, with 19 bases between the two germline ends. Germline-derived CDR1 and CDR2 are WSHSY and SAAADI. CDR3 sequence (DNA): TGCGCCAGCAGCGACCCCGGGACTGCGGCTTACTTC. This translates into CASSDPGTAAYF.

The chain uses TRBV7-3 and TRBJ1-1; D gene unclear. CDR3 length: 13 amino acids. Germline V lookup: CDR1 SGHTA, CDR2 FQGTGA. Trimming removed 1 base from V and 4 bases from J, with 7 bases in between. CDR3 in DNA: TGTGCCAGCAGCTTAAGGATGTCCACTGAAGCTTTCTTT. As protein: CASSLRMSTEAFF.

This clone appeared a few times. The CDR3 loop reads CASTPGLLSGNTIYF. The CDR3 nucleotides read TGTGCCAGCACCCCCGGGCTGCTCTCTGGAAACACCATATATTTT. The chain has TRBV7-9 and TRBJ1-3; D is unresolved. Germline V gene sequence: CDR1 SEHNR, CDR2 FQNEAQ (reference sequence). The CDR3 sequence is 15 residues long. Trimming removed 7 bases at V and 0 bases at J, with 13 bases between.

The V gene is TRBV5-1, the J gene TRBJ2-7, with TRBD1 matching over 9 bases. Germline lookup yields CDR1 SGHRS and CDR2 YFSETQ. The CDR3 covers 13 residues. V lost 7 bases, J lost 5 bases, and 7 bases stayed unmatched. The CDR3, as DNA: TGCGCCAGCTCCATACAGGGGGCGGACGAGCAGTACTTC. Its translation is CASSIQGADEQYF.

The rearrangement joins TRBV7-2 to TRBJ2-1, with TRBD1 identical over 8 bases. V shed 1 base and J 11 bases; nucleotides not matched to a gene: 10. Germline V gene lookup returns CDR1 SGHTA and CDR2 FQGNSA. The CDR3 contains 15 residues. The CDR3 region is CASSLDGGRGLKQFF. DNA for the CDR3: TGTGCCAGCAGCTTAGACGGGGGCAGGGGGCTTAAGCAGTTCTTC.

This chain links TRBV5-4 with TRBJ2-1; D is uncertain. The ends were cut back, 3 bases at V and 10 bases at J, with 8 bases in the middle. Germline V gene lookup returns CDR1 SGHNT and CDR2 YYREEE (reference sequence). CDR3 length: 11 residues. The CDR3 protein is CASSSSWEQFF. The CDR3, as DNA: TGTGCCAGCAGCTCATCCTGGGAGCAGTTCTTC.

This clone was seen only a few times. The gene calls are TRBV30 and TRBJ2-1; 9 positions agree with TRBD2. The CDR3 covers 14 residues. After removal of 8 bases from V and 0 bases from J, the junction contained 5 bases not matched to a gene. CDR1 and CDR2 from the germline V gene are GTSNPN and SVGIG (reference sequence). Written as DNA, the CDR3 is TGTGCCCACGGCGGGGGGGTCTCCTACAATGAGCAGTTCTTC. This translates into CAHGGGVSYNEQFF.

This clone was recorded a few times. This rearrangement joins TRBV5-5 to TRBJ1-2, with D uncertain. V gave up 0 bases and J gave up 2 bases, with 8 bases separating them. The CDR3 consists of 14 residues. Per germline, CDR1 SGHKS and CDR2 YYEKEE (reference sequence). This chain's CDR3 is CASSLVVANYGYTF. DNA of the CDR3: TGTGCCAGCAGCTTGGTGGTGGCCAACTATGGCTACACCTTC.

The table lists this clone with a few counts. This chain uses TRBV7-8 with TRBJ1-6; a possible D gene is TRBD1 (6 bases). Germline V lookup: CDR1 SGHVS, CDR2 FQNEAQ. V was shortened by 6 bases and J by 6 bases, with 12 bases between the two germline ends. The CDR3 consists of 14 residues. CDR3: CASSGQPPNSPLHF. Here the CDR3 DNA reads TGTGCCAGCAGTGGACAGCCTCCTAATTCACCCCTCCACTTT.

The chain is built from TRBV5-1 and TRBJ2-2; 9 bases agree with TRBD1. V was clipped by 1 base and J by 5 bases; unmatched bases: 6. From germline, CDR1 is SGHRS and CDR2 YFSETQ. The CDR3 spans 16 residues. The CDR3 region has the DNA TGCGCCAGCAGCTTGCATATCGGACAGGGGACCGGGGAGCTGTTTTTT. It translates to CASSLHIGQGTGELFF.

This clone was detected a few times. The chain has TRBV9 and TRBJ1-2; the D is unclear. CDR1 SGDLS and CDR2 YYNGEE come from the germline V gene. CDR3 size: 14 residues. Trimming shortened V by 1 base and J by 4 bases, and 11 bases separated the two germline ends. CDR3 sequence reads: CASSVNTRGYGYTF. As DNA, the CDR3 is TGTGCCAGCAGCGTAAACACTCGCGGCTATGGCTACACCTTC.